Sequencing of this TCR beta chain was carried out in a study of cytomegalovirus exposure and HLA in healthy donors. Researchers ran the PCR with 60 Vbeta and 13 Jbeta primers. Method: immunoSEQ multiplex PCR; TCRdb's copy keeps in-frame clones and lacks some. The sample includes fewer than 250,000 clones, over 60% of them seen just once. The germline CDR1 and CDR2 sequences are SGHAT and FQNNGV. There are 16 residues in the CDR3. V dropped 5 bases and J dropped 3 bases, with 19 bases sitting between them. Input material: PBMCs. V usage is TRBV11-2 and J usage is TRBJ2-5; D may be TRBD2 (7 bases). The origin of this receptor is a man younger than 35 in good health and CMV-seronegative. CDR3 protein: CASSTQGGGWEETQYF. For the CDR3, the DNA is TGTGCCAGCAGCACCCAAGGGGGGGGTTGGGAAGAGACCCAGTACTTC.